Following are 2 T cell receptor beta chains from one sample sequenced in a study of blood T cell repertoires in COVID-19. Repertoires were generated with immunoSEQ multiplex PCR, while TCRdb's copy carries only in-frame clones and drops some. The sample comprises approximately 200,000 clones, more than 80% of which are singletons, and over 6% rests with the top ten. Specimen: peripheral blood. The receptors come from a woman of 80 years or more with COVID-19, enrolled during active disease.

This clone occurred once. The chain joins TRBV5-1 to TRBJ1-2; 9 nucleotides line up with TRBD1. The junction had 11 bases not matched to a gene; V was cut back by 0 bases and J by 8 bases. The CDR3 runs 16 residues. Germline-derived CDR1 and CDR2 are SGHRS and YFSETQ. The CDR3 region is CASSLGDSGQGSGYTF. In DNA, the CDR3 is TGCGCCAGCAGCTTGGGTGATTCGGGACAGGGATCCGGCTACACCTTC.

This chain connects TRBV7-3 to TRBJ1-1, with a weak D call TRBD1 (6 bases). Trimming removed 2 bases at V and 5 bases at J, with 12 bases between. CDR3 length: 14 residues. The germline gives CDR1 SGHTA, CDR2 FQGTGA. The CDR3 DNA follows: TGTGCCAGCAGCTTAGGGGGCGCCCGGACTGAAGCTTTCTTT. As protein: CASSLGGARTEAFF.